The 25 T cell receptor beta chains presented below share a single source sample, sequenced in a study of early T cells in non-severe SARS-CoV-2 infection. One entry per CDR3 protein, called by TCRdb with MiXCR from the 5' RACE reads. Among 45,000 to 75,000 distinct CDR3 sequences listed, 10% to 15% were seen once. The sequenced sample consisted of whole blood. The receptors derive from an adult who was a healthcare worker with PCR-confirmed SARS-CoV-2 infection or an uninfected control (not recorded which).

This clonotype occurred a few times. The rearrangement uses TRBV20-1 and TRBJ1-4; D is uncertain. The CDR3 loop spans 12 amino acids. Germline values: CDR1 DFQATT, CDR2 SNEGSKA (reference sequence). V lost 1 base and J 6 bases, leaving 6 bases between the germline ends. In DNA form, the CDR3 reads TGCAGTGCTAGAGGAGAGGATGAAAAACTGTTTTTT. This encodes CSARGEDEKLFF.

In this sample, this clonotype turned up many times. The chain employs TRBV5-6 and TRBJ2-2; no firm D call. Germline V gives CDR1 SGHDT, CDR2 YYEEEE. This CDR3 comprises 15 residues. Trimming pared 0 bases from V and 4 bases from J, leaving 10 bases between. CDR3 amino acids: CASSLVPTVTGELFF. The CDR3 DNA sequence: TGTGCCAGCAGCTTGGTTCCGACGGTCACCGGGGAGCTGTTTTTT. Full variable domain (missing parts from reference TRBV5-6 and TRBJ2-2): DAGVTQSPTHLIKTRGQQVTLRCSPKSGHDTVSWYQQALGQGPQFIFQYYEEEERQRGNFPDRFSGHQFPNYSSELNVNALLLGDSALYLCASSLVPTVTGELFFGEGSRLTVL.

The genes are TRBV6-1 and TRBJ2-3; possibly TRBD1 or TRBD2 for D (5 bases each). The germline V gene has CDR1 MNHNS and CDR2 SASEGT. The CDR3 is made up of 15 amino acids. V lost 3 bases to trimming and J lost 9 bases, with 19 bases between them. CDR3 DNA: TGTGCCAGCAGTGAGTCGACAGCGGCGTTCGGCACGCAGTATTTT. It specifies CASSESTAAFGTQYF.

There are many counts of this clonotype. The chain is built from TRBV20-1 and TRBJ2-1; the match to TRBD2 covers 12 bases. Germline V CDR1 and CDR2: DFQATT, SNEGSKA (reference sequence). This CDR3 region has 14 residues. J was trimmed by 9 bases and V by 5 bases; bases with no gene match: 8. CDR3 coding DNA: TGCAGTGCTGGCCGACTAGCGGGAGAAGGTGAGCAGTTCTTC. This gives the protein CSAGRLAGEGEQFF.

The chain joins TRBV11-2 to TRBJ2-7, with 7 bases lining up with TRBD2. With 7 bases clipped from V and 5 bases from J, the junction kept 11 bases outside the gene matches. Looked up from germline, CDR1 is SGHAT and CDR2 is FQNNGV. This CDR3 is 14 amino acids long. For the CDR3, the DNA is TGTGCCAGCAAAGAGGCGGGAGCGACAAACGAGCAGTACTTC. It encodes CASKEAGATNEQYF.

V is TRBV9 and J is TRBJ2-1, with 9 nucleotides matching TRBD2. The V and J ends lost 0 bases and 5 bases, in that order; junction bases with no gene match: 3. CDR1 and CDR2 from the germline V gene are SGDLS and YYNGEE. CDR3 length: 15 amino acids. The CDR3 sequence is CASSVAGLANNEQFF. The CDR3 DNA sequence: TGTGCCAGCAGCGTAGCAGGACTAGCGAACAATGAGCAGTTCTTC.

The gene calls are TRBV13 and TRBJ2-3, with 9 positions matching TRBD1. The CDR3 has 13 residues. Per the germline V gene, CDR1 is PRHDT and CDR2 is FYEKMQ (reference sequence). V dropped 7 bases and J dropped 4; count of bases not matched to a gene: 3. CDR3 sequence reads: CASKGQGPDTQYF. For the CDR3, the DNA is TGTGCCAGCAAGGGACAGGGCCCAGATACGCAGTATTTT.

The V and J genes are TRBV10-3 and TRBJ1-1; TRBD1 is a possible D gene (5 bases). The CDR3 is 14 amino acids. V was pared by 3 bases and J by 5 bases, with 13 bases between. CDR1 is ENHRY, CDR2 SYGVKD, per germline. This chain's CDR3 is CAISEAQEGTEAFF. The DNA for the CDR3 is TGTGCCATCAGTGAAGCACAGGAGGGGACTGAAGCTTTCTTT.

Ten or more counts support this clonotype. This sequence joins TRBV6-2 or TRBV6-3 and TRBJ2-5; the match to TRBD2 covers 10 bases. The germline gives CDR1 MNHEY, CDR2 SVGEGT. This CDR3 has 14 amino acids. The V and J ends lost 4 bases and 2 bases, in that order; junction bases with no gene match: 1. CDR3 in amino acids: CASSSSGGQETQYF. The CDR3 nucleotides are TGTGCCAGCAGTTCTAGCGGGGGTCAAGAGACCCAGTACTTC.

This chain uses TRBV20-1 with TRBJ1-6; no clear D gene. V was clipped by 6 bases and J by 7 bases, with 10 bases between them. CDR3 length: 12 amino acids. Germline V gene data show CDR1 as DFQATT and CDR2 as SNEGSKA (reference sequence). CDR3 loop: CSAESGNSPLHF. CDR3 nucleotides: TGCAGTGCAGAGAGCGGGAATTCACCCCTCCACTTT.

Comments on this clonotype: One junction end does not reproduce the germline sequence, and a read error may be involved. V is TRBV20-1 and J is TRBJ2-7, with D possibly matching TRBD1 (7 bases). The CDR3 is made up of 15 amino acids. Germline V gene sequence: CDR1 DFQATT, CDR2 SNEGSKA (reference sequence). The CDR3 DNA follows: TGTAGTGCTAGAGATGTCGCAGGGGGGTTGTACGAGCAGTACTTC. Its protein product is CSARDVAGGLYEQYF.

The rearrangement uses TRBV7-2 and TRBJ2-5; D might be TRBD1 or TRBD2, each matching 5 bases. The CDR3 loop spans 15 amino acids. V shed 2 bases and J shed 1 base, with 11 bases lying between them. Germline assignment: CDR1 SGHTA and CDR2 FQGNSA. The CDR3 here is CASSLSGHSQETQYF. The DNA for the CDR3 is TGTGCCAGCAGCTTAAGCGGACACTCCCAAGAGACCCAGTACTTC.

The sample holds a few counts of this clonotype. This rearrangement joins TRBV3-1 to TRBJ1-1; tentatively, D is TRBD1 (5 bases). Germline V gene sequence: CDR1 LGHDT, CDR2 YNNKEL (reference sequence). Trimming took 1 base from V and 0 from J, leaving 9 bases between them. This CDR3 has 15 residues. The CDR3 sequence is CASSQGQNLNTEAFF. CDR3 nucleotides: TGTGCCAGCAGCCAAGGACAGAACCTGAACACTGAAGCTTTCTTT.

The rearrangement links TRBV5-1 to TRBJ2-7; the D call may be TRBD1 or TRBD2 (5 bases each). CDR3 length: 12 amino acids. Between the trimmed V and J ends, which lost 7 bases and 5 bases, there was a span of 13 bases. Germline assignment: CDR1 SGHRS and CDR2 YFSETQ. The CDR3 protein is CASGASNNEQYF. For the CDR3, the DNA is TGCGCCAGCGGGGCTAGCAACAACGAGCAGTACTTC. The entire variable domain, with the rest obtained from reference TRBV5-1 and TRBJ2-7, is as follows: KAGVTQTPRYLIKTRGQQVTLSCSPISGHRSVSWYQQTPGQGLQFLFEYFSETQRNKGNFPGRFSGRQFSNSRSEMNVSTLELGDSALYLCASGASNNEQYFGPGTRLTVT.

This clonotype has more than one count but fewer than ten. The chain has TRBV6-2 or TRBV6-3 and TRBJ1-1, with D possibly being TRBD1 (5 bases). The germline gives CDR1 MNHEY, CDR2 SVGEGT. The CDR3 is 15 residues long. The V gene lost 4 bases and the J gene lost 3 bases, with 15 bases spanning the gap. The CDR3 bases are TGTGCCAGCAGTTCCCAGGGTGGGGTTGACACTGAAGCTTTCTTT. Its protein product is CASSSQGGVDTEAFF.

The table lists this clonotype with many counts. V is TRBV7-6 and J is TRBJ1-6, with 10 bases identical to TRBD1. In germline, CDR1 is SGHVS, CDR2 FNYEAQ. The trim removed 5 bases at V and 6 bases at J, leaving 4 bases unmatched. The CDR3 is 15 residues long. Here the CDR3 DNA reads TGTGCCAGCAGCCACGGACAGGGGGTTAATTCACCCCTCCACTTT. It yields the protein CASSHGQGVNSPLHF.

By sample share, this clonotype is medium-sized. The chain combines TRBV7-8 with TRBJ2-3; no clear D. Between the trimmed V and J ends, which lost 1 base and 0 bases, there was a span of 14 bases. The CDR3 is made up of 17 amino acids. Germline V gives CDR1 SGHVS, CDR2 FQNEAQ. CDR3 amino acids: CASSLVWVSKSTDTQYF. The DNA of the CDR3 is TGTGCCAGCAGCTTAGTCTGGGTTAGCAAAAGCACAGATACGCAGTATTTT.

This clonotype has just a few counts. The genes are TRBV29-1 and TRBJ1-3, with a possible D match to TRBD1 (6 bases). Germline V CDR1 and CDR2: SQVTM, ANQGSEA. The CDR3 is 16 amino acids. Between the trimmed V and J ends, which lost 1 base and 0 bases, there was a span of 13 bases. The CDR3 bases are TGCAGCGTTGAAGGCTACAGGGAGAGCTCTGGAAACACCATATATTTT. This gives the protein CSVEGYRESSGNTIYF.

In its sample, this clonotype was seen a few times. J is TRBJ1-2 and V is TRBV5-6; D might be TRBD1 (5 bases). Germline CDR1 SGHDT, CDR2 YYEEEE. This CDR3 region has 15 residues. V dropped 4 bases and J dropped 4 bases, with 17 bases sitting between them. CDR3 residues: CASSLNSGGTYGYTF. In DNA, the CDR3 is TGTGCCAGCAGCCTGAATAGTGGAGGGACCTATGGCTACACCTTC.

This clonotype was recorded at least ten times. The V gene is TRBV4-1, the J gene TRBJ1-1, with D possibly being TRBD1 (5 bases). Trimming removed 4 bases at V and 11 bases at J, with 14 bases between. The CDR3 has 12 residues. Germline V gives CDR1 MGHRA, CDR2 YSYEKL. In DNA form, the CDR3 reads TGCGCCAGCAGCCGGGGCGGGGGAGATGCTTTCTTT. This sequence encodes CASSRGGGDAFF.

This clonotype has more than one count but fewer than ten. The V gene is TRBV28, the J gene TRBJ2-7, with D possibly being TRBD2 (6 bases). The CDR3 sequence is 12 residues long. Between the trimmed V and J ends, which lost 3 bases and 6 bases, there was a span of 9 bases. Germline V gene sequence: CDR1 MDHEN, CDR2 SYDVKM. DNA of the CDR3: TGTGCCAGCAGTTTCCCGGGACTCGAGCAGTACTTC. Its translation is CASSFPGLEQYF.

This clonotype was seen many times. V and J are TRBV11-2 and TRBJ2-7, with D unclear. The CDR3 has 12 residues. V gave up 3 bases and J gave up 1 base, with 4 bases separating them. From germline, CDR1 is SGHAT and CDR2 FQNNGV. The DNA of the CDR3 is TGTGCCAGCAGCTTTAATTCCTACGAGCAGTACTTC. It specifies CASSFNSYEQYF. The variable domain in full, with the rest retrieved from reference TRBV11-2 and TRBJ2-7, is EAGVAQSPRYKIIEKRQSVAFWCNPISGHATLYWYQQILGQGPKLLIQFQNNGVVDDSQLPKDRFSAERLKGVDSTLKIQPAKLEDSAVYLCASSFNSYEQYFGPGTRLTVT.

This clonotype was observed a few times. The V call is TRBV6-2 or TRBV6-3, the J call TRBJ1-1; no reliable D call. Germline CDR1 is MNHEY and CDR2 is SVGEGT. The CDR3 length is 11 residues. With 1 base removed from V and 7 bases from J, the gap between germline ends came to 4 bases. CDR3 sequence (DNA): TGTGCCAGCAGTTACTTGGTTGAAGCTTTCTTT. Translation: CASSYLVEAFF.

This clonotype has more than one count but fewer than ten. The V gene is TRBV7-6, the J gene TRBJ2-7; no clear D. Trimming took off 5 bases at V and 9 bases at J, with 17 bases between the two ends. Germline lookup yields CDR1 SGHVS and CDR2 FNYEAQ. The length of the CDR3 is 13 residues. CDR3 sequence reads: CASSPGDPSSQYF. The CDR3 DNA reads as TGTGCCAGCAGCCCTGGGGATCCATCCTCGCAGTACTTC. Variable domain in full (rest from reference TRBV7-6 and TRBJ2-7): GAGVSQSPRYKVTKRGQDVALRCDPISGHVSLYWYRQALGQGPEFLTYFNYEAQQDKSGLPNDRFSAERPEGSISTLTIQRTEQRDSAMYRCASSPGDPSSQYFGPGTRLTVT.

This clonotype was seen a few times. The CDR3 DNA reads TGCGCCAGCAGTGAGTTCTACAGGGCCGAGCAGTACTTC. Amino acids: CASSEFYRAEQYF. The genes are TRBV10-1 and TRBJ2-7; D possibly corresponds to TRBD1 (6 bases). V was cut by 1 base and J by 6 bases, with 10 bases left in between. CDR3 length: 13 residues. Germline V CDR1 and CDR2: WNHNN, SYGVQD (reference sequence).